The 20 T cell receptor beta chains below come from one sample, sequenced in a study of blood T cell repertoires in COVID-19. This table comes from immunoSEQ multiplex PCR, and its TCRdb copy is limited to in-frame clones, with some not included. The sample lists just over 350,000 clones, roughly 84% occurring once. Sequenced sample: PBMCs or T cells enriched from blood (not recorded which). These receptors all stem from a woman in her thirties who had recovered from COVID-19.

J is TRBJ1-4 and V is TRBV20-1, with 7 bases matching TRBD1. Trimming cost V 3 bases and J 6 bases; bases outside gene matches: 4. This CDR3 is built from 13 residues. Per germline, CDR1 DFQATT and CDR2 SNEGSKA (reference sequence). CDR3 loop: CSASRGQHEKLFF. The CDR3 region has the DNA TGCAGTGCTAGTAGGGGACAGCATGAAAAACTGTTTTTT.

The chain links TRBV11-2 to TRBJ1-6, with D tentatively TRBD1 (6 bases). V lost 0 bases to trimming and J lost 7 bases, with 10 bases between them. CDR1 SGHAT and CDR2 FQNNGV come from the germline V gene. The CDR3 consists of 15 residues. CDR3 protein: CASSLDRGRNSPLHF. Written as DNA, the CDR3 is TGTGCCAGCAGCTTAGACAGGGGTAGGAATTCACCCCTCCACTTT.

This clone is a singleton in its sample. The rearrangement joins TRBV7-8 to TRBJ1-5; TRBD1 matches 8 bases. This CDR3 is built from 14 residues. Germline values: CDR1 SGHVS, CDR2 FQNEAQ. V shed 4 bases and J 7 bases; nucleotides not matched to a gene: 6. The CDR3 spells CASSSQTGEQPQHF. The CDR3 coding sequence is TGTGCCAGCAGCTCACAGACAGGGGAGCAGCCCCAGCATTTT.

A note on this clone: Sequence at one end of the junction differs from germline and may be a read error. The chain couples TRBV5-1 to TRBJ2-7; TRBD1 might be the D (6 bases). The CDR3 runs to 13 residues. Germline V gene lookup returns CDR1 SGHRS and CDR2 YFSETQ. The CDR3 sequence: CASTLDSSYEQYF. Written as DNA, the CDR3 is TGCGCCAGCACCTTGGACAGCTCCTACGAGCAGTACTTC.

This clone has just one count. The rearrangement joins TRBV19 to TRBJ1-1, with TRBD1 matching 7 bases. This CDR3 is 13 amino acids long. The V gene's germline CDR1 is LNHDA and CDR2 SQIVND (reference sequence). The CDR3 DNA reads TGTGCGTCGGACAGGAGTCCTCCCACTGAAGCTTTCTTT. Translation: CASDRSPPTEAFF.

This clone was observed once. The V call is TRBV28, the J call TRBJ2-7, with 10 bases that match TRBD2. The CDR3 is 15 amino acids. Trimming at V came to 2 bases and at J to 3 bases, leaving 4 bases not matched to a gene. Germline loops: CDR1 MDHEN, CDR2 SYDVKM. The CDR3 bases are TGTGCCAGCAGTTTAGATAGCGGGGGGTTCTACGAGCAGTACTTC. Translated, it gives CASSLDSGGFYEQYF. The full variable domain, in which reference TRBV28 and TRBJ2-7 provide the parts outside the CDR3, is DVKVTQSSRYLVKRTGEKVFLECVQDMDHENMFWYRQDPGLGLRLIYFSYDVKMKEKGDIPEGYSVSREKKERFSLILESASTNQTSMYLCASSLDSGGFYEQYFGPGTRLTVT.

This clone was found a few times. V gene TRBV2 combines with J gene TRBJ1-2, with 8 bases fitting TRBD1. Germline V gene lookup returns CDR1 SNHLY and CDR2 FYNNEI. The V gene end was trimmed by 7 bases and the J gene end by 8 bases; junction bases not matched to a gene: 9. The CDR3 length is 13 residues. CDR3 sequence reads: CASTTMDRVGYTF. CDR3 bases: TGTGCCAGCACTACAATGGACAGGGTCGGCTACACCTTC.

The V and J genes are TRBV3-1 (or the pseudogene TRBV3-2) and TRBJ1-5; D may be TRBD1 (5 bases). V was trimmed by 5 bases and J by 8 bases, leaving 13 bases between them. Germline loops: CDR1 LGHDT, CDR2 YNNKEL (reference sequence). The length of the CDR3 is 13 residues. DNA for the CDR3: TGTGCCAGCAGCATACGGGGGTTGAAGCCCCAGCATTTT. It codes for CASSIRGLKPQHF.

This sequence joins TRBV2 and TRBJ2-1; TRBD2 is a possible D gene (6 bases). Germline V gene lookup returns CDR1 SNHLY and CDR2 FYNNEI. V gave up 8 bases and J gave up 4 bases, with 18 bases separating them. The CDR3 covers 15 residues. In DNA, the CDR3 is TGTGCCAGCGCGGGACGGCCCTACGGGTACAATGAGCAGTTCTTC. Translated: CASAGRPYGYNEQFF. Using reference TRBV2 and TRBJ2-1 for the parts outside the CDR3, the full variable domain is EPEVTQTPSHQVTQMGQEVILRCVPISNHLYFYWYRQILGQKVEFLVSFYNNEISEKSEIFDDQFSVERPDGSNFTLKIRSTKLEDSAMYFCASAGRPYGYNEQFFGPGTRLTVL.

This CDR3 reads CASSLFGVGTDTQYF. In nucleotides, the CDR3 is TGTGCCAGCAGCTTATTCGGGGTGGGCACAGATACGCAGTATTTT. The chain uses TRBV5-4 and TRBJ2-3, with D tentatively TRBD2 (5 bases). CDR1 and CDR2 from the germline V gene are SGHNT and YYREEE (reference sequence). The V end lost 2 bases, the J end lost 1 base, and 11 bases lay between the germline ends. The CDR3 is made up of 15 amino acids.

This clone came up once. The chain employs TRBV5-8 and TRBJ2-1, with 10 bases that match TRBD2. Germline trimming cut 5 bases from V and 2 bases from J; bases unmatched to any gene: 4. The CDR3 is made up of 15 amino acids. Per germline, CDR1 SGHTS and CDR2 YDEGEE. CDR3 residues: CASRRSGRTYNEQFF. The CDR3 coding sequence is TGTGCCAGCAGGCGTAGCGGGAGGACCTACAATGAGCAGTTCTTC.

V and J are TRBV29-1 and TRBJ1-2; D is possibly TRBD1 (5 bases). The V gene lost 3 bases and the J gene lost 8 bases, with 16 bases spanning the gap. Germline V gene sequence: CDR1 SQVTM, CDR2 ANQGSEA. The CDR3 runs 13 residues. The CDR3 reads CSVEGLGTQGYTF. CDR3 bases: TGCAGCGTTGAGGGGTTGGGGACTCAGGGCTACACCTTC.

CDR3 in DNA: TGTGCCTGGAGTTGGGCTAGCGGGGCCTACGAGCAGTACTTC. This sequence encodes CAWSWASGAYEQYF. The chain is built from TRBV30 and TRBJ2-7; 9 positions match TRBD2. V dropped 2 bases and J dropped 2; count of bases not matched to a gene: 4. The germline CDR1 and CDR2 sequences are GTSNPN and SVGIG (reference sequence). The CDR3 length is 14 residues.

The chain links TRBV5-1 to TRBJ1-4, with D tentatively TRBD1 (6 bases). The CDR3 has 14 residues. CDR1 and CDR2 (germline): SGHRS, YFSETQ. The ends were cut back, 5 bases at V and 8 bases at J, with 16 bases in the middle. As DNA, the CDR3 is TGCGCCAGCAGAGTGGGGGCAGGGGAAGAAAAACTGTTTTTT. It is translated as CASRVGAGEEKLFF.

The chain combines TRBV28 with TRBJ1-5; a possible D gene is TRBD1 (6 bases). This CDR3 comprises 14 residues. Trimming removed 10 bases from V and 4 bases from J, with 17 bases in between. In germline, CDR1 is MDHEN, CDR2 SYDVKM. The CDR3 here is CATTGTRLNQPQHF. The DNA for the CDR3 is TGTGCCACCACCGGGACACGTCTAAATCAGCCCCAGCATTTT.

The chain recombines TRBV9 with TRBJ1-2, with a weak D call TRBD1 (6 bases). Trimming cost V 2 bases and J 8 bases, with 19 bases left between them. This CDR3 spans 15 amino acids. Germline lookup yields CDR1 SGDLS and CDR2 YYNGEE. The CDR3 spells CASSVWTDGLGGYTF. CDR3 DNA: TGTGCCAGCAGCGTCTGGACAGACGGATTAGGGGGCTACACCTTC.

V gene TRBV10-3 combines with J gene TRBJ2-5; 7 bases fit TRBD1. Germline V lookup: CDR1 ENHRY, CDR2 SYGVKD. There are 11 residues in the CDR3. J lost 4 bases, V lost 10 bases, and 3 bases had no gene match. The CDR3 nucleotides read TGTGCCACAAGACAGGGAGAGACCCAGTACTTC. Its translation is CATRQGETQYF.

This clone is a singleton in its sample. The chain links TRBV4-1 to TRBJ2-2; D remains ambiguous. V dropped 4 bases and J dropped 0 bases, with 9 bases sitting between them. Germline CDR1 reads MGHRA; CDR2 reads YSYEKL. This CDR3 spans 15 amino acids. The CDR3 DNA reads TGCGCCAGCAGCCCCTACGCCACGAACACCGGGGAGCTGTTTTTT. As protein: CASSPYATNTGELFF.

This clone was picked up many times. The chain is built from TRBV5-4 and TRBJ1-4; 8 bases align to TRBD1. V gave up 2 bases and J gave up 3 bases; unmatched junction bases: 0. The CDR3 contains 14 residues. Germline CDR1 reads SGHNT; CDR2 reads YYREEE (reference sequence). CDR3: CASSLQGANEKLFF. The CDR3 nucleotides read TGTGCCAGCAGCTTACAGGGGGCTAATGAAAAACTGTTTTTT.

The genes are TRBV12-5 and TRBJ2-2, with TRBD1 identical over 7 bases. The length of the CDR3 is 18 residues. The V and J ends lost 6 bases and 2 bases, in that order; junction bases with no gene match: 15. Germline CDR1 and CDR2: LGHNT and FRNRAP. Here the CDR3 DNA reads TGTGCTAGTGGCCGGGACAGCCAAAACCTTCACAACACCGGGGAGCTGTTTTTT. Translation: CASGRDSQNLHNTGELFF.